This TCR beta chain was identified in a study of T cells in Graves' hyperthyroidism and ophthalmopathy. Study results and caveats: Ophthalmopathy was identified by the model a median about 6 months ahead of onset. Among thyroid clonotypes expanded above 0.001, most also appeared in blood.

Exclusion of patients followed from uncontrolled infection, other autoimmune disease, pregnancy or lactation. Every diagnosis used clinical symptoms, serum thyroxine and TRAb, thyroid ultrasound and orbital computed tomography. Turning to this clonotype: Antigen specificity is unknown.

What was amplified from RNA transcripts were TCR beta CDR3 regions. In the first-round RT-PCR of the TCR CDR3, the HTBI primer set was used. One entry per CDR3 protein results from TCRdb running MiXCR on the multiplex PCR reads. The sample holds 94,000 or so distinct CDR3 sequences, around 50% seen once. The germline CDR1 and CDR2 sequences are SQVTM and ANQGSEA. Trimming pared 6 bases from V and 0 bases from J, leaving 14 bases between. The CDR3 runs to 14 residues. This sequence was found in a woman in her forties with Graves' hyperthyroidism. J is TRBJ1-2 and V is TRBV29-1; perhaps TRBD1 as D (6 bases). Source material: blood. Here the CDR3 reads CSVQGGGPNYGYTF. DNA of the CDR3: TGCAGCGTACAGGGAGGTGGCCCTAACTATGGCTACACCTTC.